These 26 T cell receptor beta chains came from one sample sequenced in a study of blood T cell repertoires in COVID-19. Sequencing used immunoSEQ multiplex PCR; TCRdb keeps in-frame clones, though not all of them. The sample contains tens of thousands of clones, 81% of which appear only once. The sequencing input was peripheral blood. Source of these receptors: an older man with active or convalescent COVID-19.

V gene TRBV3-1 (or the pseudogene TRBV3-2) combines with J gene TRBJ1-6; 7 positions agree with TRBD1. This CDR3 region has 14 residues. The V gene's germline CDR1 is LGHDT and CDR2 YNNKEL (reference sequence). The trim removed 0 bases at V and 14 bases at J, leaving 7 bases unmatched. CDR3 amino acids: CASSQDRQGGALHF. The CDR3 DNA follows: TGTGCCAGCAGCCAAGACCGACAGGGTGGCGCCCTCCACTTT.

This clone turned up a few times. This chain joins TRBV7-3 and TRBJ1-1, with 10 bases identical to TRBD1. This CDR3 has 15 residues. Germline CDR1 is SGHTA and CDR2 is FQGTGA. V lost 5 bases and J lost 1; bases outside the gene matches: 4. The CDR3 DNA follows: TGTGCCAGCAGCCGGACAGGGGGGCGGAACACTGAAGCTTTCTTT. It is translated as CASSRTGGRNTEAFF. Using reference TRBV7-3 and TRBJ1-1 for the parts outside the CDR3, the full variable domain is GAGVSQTPSNKVTEKGKYVELRCDPISGHTALYWYRQSLGQGPEFLIYFQGTGAADDSGLPNDRFFAVRPEGSVSTLKIQRTERGDSAVYLCASSRTGGRNTEAFFGQGTRLTVV.

The chain recombines TRBV7-8 with TRBJ1-4, with D unclear. With 4 bases removed from V and 1 base from J, the gap between germline ends came to 10 bases. CDR1 SGHVS and CDR2 FQNEAQ come from the germline V gene. The CDR3 contains 15 residues. This chain's CDR3 is CASSYIRRTNEKLFF. The CDR3 DNA reads as TGTGCCAGCAGCTATATACGCAGAACTAATGAAAAACTGTTTTTT.

V and J are TRBV5-1 and TRBJ2-2; 7 positions agree with TRBD1. The CDR3 loop spans 14 amino acids. V shed 1 base, J shed 6 bases, and the junction held 3 bases outside the gene matches. In germline, CDR1 is SGHRS, CDR2 YFSETQ. Here the CDR3 DNA reads TGCGCCAGCAGCTTGCAGGGGGTCCCCGGGGAGCTGTTTTTT. This translates into CASSLQGVPGELFF.

The chain employs TRBV5-1 and TRBJ2-5, with 8 bases identical to TRBD2. CDR1 is SGHRS and CDR2 is YFSETQ in the germline V gene. J lost 2 bases, V lost 7 bases, and 4 bases had no gene match. CDR3 length: 13 residues. CDR3 region: CASRPGGQETQYF. CDR3 nucleotides: TGCGCCAGCCGCCCGGGAGGGCAAGAGACCCAGTACTTC.

This clone was found a few times. This chain links TRBV5-1 with TRBJ1-3; 10 bases are shared with TRBD1. This CDR3 region has 17 residues. Germline-derived CDR1 and CDR2 are SGHRS and YFSETQ. V shed 0 bases, J shed 0 bases, and the junction held 3 bases outside the gene matches. CDR3 in amino acids: CASSLDGQGGSGNTIYF. DNA of the CDR3: TGCGCCAGCAGCTTGGATGGACAGGGGGGCTCTGGAAACACCATATATTTT.

The chain employs TRBV7-8 and TRBJ2-1, with 8 bases aligning to TRBD1. The junction had 7 bases not matched to a gene; V was cut back by 2 bases and J by 7 bases. Germline V CDR1 and CDR2: SGHVS, FQNEAQ. The CDR3 is 15 residues long. This CDR3 reads CASSLLTGAGNEQFF. The CDR3 DNA reads as TGTGCCAGCAGCTTATTGACAGGGGCAGGGAATGAGCAGTTCTTC.

The chain couples TRBV7-2 to TRBJ1-2; 7 bases line up with TRBD1. The CDR3 totals 18 residues. CDR1 and CDR2 from the germline V gene are SGHTA and FQGNSA. J was trimmed by 1 base and V by 3 bases; bases with no gene match: 14. The CDR3 DNA reads as TGTGCCAGCAGCTTGCAGTCGGTAACCAGGGACAGTAACTATGGCTACACCTTC. It encodes CASSLQSVTRDSNYGYTF. The full variable domain, with the rest looked up from reference TRBV7-2 and TRBJ1-2, is GAGVSQSPSNKVTEKGKDVELRCDPISGHTALYWYRQSLGQGLEFLIYFQGNSAPDKSGLPSDRFSAERTGGSVSTLTIQRTQQEDSAVYLCASSLQSVTRDSNYGYTFGSGTRLTVV.

A remark on this clone: The sample has other DNA sequences that encode this CDR3 too. The rearrangement links TRBV11-2 to TRBJ1-2; 7 nucleotides match TRBD1. V was pared by 2 bases and J by 8 bases, with 2 bases of the junction left unmatched. The germline CDR1 and CDR2 sequences are SGHAT and FQNNGV. This CDR3 is built from 12 residues. The CDR3, as DNA: TGTGCCAGCAGCTTAAACAGGGGAGGCTACACCTTC. Its translation: CASSLNRGGYTF.

V gene TRBV15 combines with J gene TRBJ2-1; D perhaps matches TRBD2 (5 bases). CDR3 length: 13 residues. Germline assignment: CDR1 LNHNV and CDR2 YYDKDF (reference sequence). Trimming cost V 0 bases and J 14 bases, with 14 bases left between them. CDR3 loop: CATSRDRSFGKFF. The CDR3 region has the DNA TGTGCCACCAGCAGAGACCGTAGCTTCGGGAAGTTCTTC.

The chain is built from TRBV7-9 and TRBJ1-4; 8 bases match TRBD1. The CDR3 extends over 14 amino acids. CDR1 and CDR2 (germline): SEHNR, FQNEAQ (reference sequence). Unmatched junction bases numbered 7, after V lost 5 bases and J lost 8 bases. The CDR3 here is CASSPGQEGEKLFF. CDR3 sequence (DNA): TGTGCCAGCAGCCCGGGACAGGAGGGCGAAAAACTGTTTTTT.

This chain uses TRBV27 with TRBJ1-4; D gene ambiguous. The germline gives CDR1 MNHEY, CDR2 SMNVEV (reference sequence). The CDR3 is 17 amino acids. V gave up 2 bases and J gave up 0 bases, with 13 bases separating them. The CDR3: CASSLSGRLSTNEKLFF. The CDR3 DNA sequence: TGTGCCAGCAGTTTAAGCGGCAGGCTATCAACTAATGAAAAACTGTTTTTT.

The V and J genes are TRBV28 and TRBJ2-3, with unresolved D. Germline V gene lookup returns CDR1 MDHEN and CDR2 SYDVKM. CDR3 length: 14 amino acids. The ends were cut back, 6 bases at V and 0 bases at J, with 10 bases in the middle. The DNA for the CDR3 is TGTGCCAGCAGAGCCCGGGTGAGCACAGATACGCAGTATTTT. Its translation is CASRARVSTDTQYF. Variable domain in full (rest from reference TRBV28 and TRBJ2-3): DVKVTQSSRYLVKRTGEKVFLECVQDMDHENMFWYRQDPGLGLRLIYFSYDVKMKEKGDIPEGYSVSREKKERFSLILESASTNQTSMYLCASRARVSTDTQYFGPGTRLTVL.

The chain recombines TRBV6-5 with TRBJ1-4; TRBD1 might be the D (6 bases). V was trimmed by 5 bases and J by 4 bases, leaving 14 bases between them. Germline CDR1 reads MNHEY; CDR2 reads SVGAGI. CDR3 length: 15 amino acids. The CDR3 DNA reads as TGTGCCAGCAGTCTCCAGACAGGAGATAATGAAAAACTGTTTTTT. Amino acid sequence: CASSLQTGDNEKLFF.

This rearrangement joins TRBV3-1 (or the pseudogene TRBV3-2) to TRBJ2-3; 11 bases are a match to TRBD2. V was pared by 6 bases and J by 7 bases, with 9 bases of the junction left unmatched. The CDR3 spans 15 residues. Germline CDR1 is LGHDT and CDR2 is YNNKEL (reference sequence). This chain's CDR3 is CASSSSGGPRNTQYF. The CDR3 coding sequence is TGTGCCAGCAGTTCTAGCGGGGGGCCGCGGAATACGCAGTATTTT.

This sequence joins TRBV6-1 and TRBJ1-5; perhaps TRBD1 as D (6 bases). This CDR3 comprises 15 residues. Trimming cost V 6 bases and J 3 bases, with 15 bases left between them. In germline, CDR1 is MNHNS, CDR2 SASEGT. The CDR3 reads CASRGTPEINQPQHF. CDR3 sequence (DNA): TGTGCCAGCAGGGGGACACCCGAGATCAATCAGCCCCAGCATTTT.

This clone was found a few times. The chain uses TRBV7-9 and TRBJ2-1; 8 nucleotides line up with TRBD1. This CDR3 is 15 amino acids long. Germline lookup yields CDR1 SEHNR and CDR2 FQNEAQ (reference sequence). V was pared by 4 bases and J by 5 bases, with 7 bases of the junction left unmatched. The CDR3 DNA follows: TGTGCCAGCAGCTCTGGGACAGGAACTAACAATGAGCAGTTCTTC. Translation: CASSSGTGTNNEQFF.

This sequence joins TRBV15 and TRBJ2-1, with 7 bases matching TRBD2. The CDR3 contains 14 residues. CDR1 and CDR2 (germline): LNHNV, YYDKDF (reference sequence). V lost 7 bases, J lost 1 base, and 4 bases stayed unmatched. As DNA, the CDR3 is TGTGCCACCAATGAGGGAGGGTCCTACAATGAGCAGTTCTTC. Its protein is CATNEGGSYNEQFF.

V gene TRBV11-1 combines with J gene TRBJ2-5, with TRBD1 matching over 7 bases. Germline assignment: CDR1 SGHAT and CDR2 FQDESV (reference sequence). The CDR3 runs to 16 residues. The J segment lost 0 bases and the V segment lost 4 bases, leaving 8 bases of the junction unmatched. The CDR3 region is CASSSQARGYQETQYF. In DNA, the CDR3 is TGTGCCAGCAGCTCACAAGCCAGGGGGTACCAAGAGACCCAGTACTTC.

This CDR3 is CAWGTGTAEEQYF. In DNA form, the CDR3 reads TGTGCCTGGGGGACAGGGACAGCGGAAGAGCAGTACTTC. This chain uses TRBV30 with TRBJ2-7, with 9 bases lining up with TRBD1. Trimming cost V 5 bases and J 7 bases; bases outside gene matches: 9. The CDR3 consists of 13 residues. The germline gives CDR1 GTSNPN, CDR2 SVGIG (reference sequence).

The chain recombines TRBV19 with TRBJ2-6; 9 bases map to TRBD1. V was pared by 9 bases and J by 2 bases, with 11 bases of the junction left unmatched. CDR3 length: 17 residues. Germline V gives CDR1 LNHDA, CDR2 SQIVND (reference sequence). The CDR3 DNA reads as TGTGCCAGCGAACCGGGACAGGGCTTTGCTGGGGCCAACGTCCTGACTTTC. Amino acid sequence: CASEPGQGFAGANVLTF.

The CDR3 coding sequence is TGTGCCAGCAGCAGTCAGGATAGCAATCAGCCCCAGCATTTT. Protein: CASSSQDSNQPQHF. V and J are TRBV27 and TRBJ1-5; D ambiguous. This CDR3 is built from 14 residues. The ends were cut back, 6 bases at V and 0 bases at J, with 9 bases in the middle. Germline CDR1 reads MNHEY; CDR2 reads SMNVEV (reference sequence).

This chain uses TRBV6-1 with TRBJ2-2; the match to TRBD2 covers 10 bases. Germline V CDR1 and CDR2: MNHNS, SASEGT. V was pared by 6 bases and J by 4 bases, with 8 bases of the junction left unmatched. This CDR3 is 16 amino acids long. The CDR3 is CASRESGGASTGELFF. In DNA, the CDR3 is TGTGCCAGCAGGGAAAGCGGGGGGGCCAGCACCGGGGAGCTGTTTTTT.

V usage is TRBV6-1 and J usage is TRBJ2-7; the match to TRBD1 covers 8 bases. After removal of 2 bases from V and 13 bases from J, the junction contained 4 bases not matched to a gene. Germline lookup yields CDR1 MNHNS and CDR2 SASEGT. This CDR3 comprises 11 residues. CDR3 coding DNA: TGTGCCAGCAGTGAATGGGACAGGACTTACTTC. This gives the protein CASSEWDRTYF.

The chain carries TRBV16 and TRBJ1-1; perhaps TRBD1 as D (6 bases). The CDR3 has 12 amino acids. Looked up from germline, CDR1 is KGHSY and CDR2 is FQNENV. The CDR3 loop is CEKVRGNTEAFF. In DNA form, the CDR3 reads TGTGAGAAAGTCAGGGGGAACACTGAAGCTTTCTTT.

This clone was recorded a few times. The chain joins TRBV28 to TRBJ2-2, with 10 bases fitting TRBD1. This CDR3 is 15 amino acids long. Germline CDR1 and CDR2: MDHEN and SYDVKM. V trimming: 4 bases; J trimming: 5 bases; junction bases outside the gene matches: 4. In DNA, the CDR3 is TGTGCCAGCAGTTACCCGGGACAGGGGACCGGGGAGCTGTTTTTT. It codes for CASSYPGQGTGELFF.